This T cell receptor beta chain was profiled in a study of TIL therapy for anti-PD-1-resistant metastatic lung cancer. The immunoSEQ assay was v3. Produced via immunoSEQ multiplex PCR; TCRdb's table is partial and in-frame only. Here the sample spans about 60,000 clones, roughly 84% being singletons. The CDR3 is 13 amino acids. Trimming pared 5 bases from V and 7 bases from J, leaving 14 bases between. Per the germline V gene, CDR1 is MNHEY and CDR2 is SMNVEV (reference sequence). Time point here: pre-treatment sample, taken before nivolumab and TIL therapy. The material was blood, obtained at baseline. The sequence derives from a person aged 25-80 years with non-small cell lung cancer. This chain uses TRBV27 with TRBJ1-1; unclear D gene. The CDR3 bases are TGTGCCAGCAGTACCGGATTCCATGGTGAAGCTTTCTTT. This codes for CASSTGFHGEAFF.